In its sample, the clone carrying this T cell receptor (beta chain) was seen a few times. Its antigen is not identified. Described time point: week 35, safety follow-up. Doses comprised 300 ug of mutant IDH1 20-mer peptide each, plus topical imiquimod. Donors had new WHO grade 3 or 4 IDH1-mutant, ATRX-lost astrocytomas. These data are taken from a study of a mutant IDH1 vaccine in newly diagnosed glioma. Looking at the study overall: The start of vaccination came 4-6 weeks after radiotherapy alone, or with temozolomide cycles.

Sequencing used immunoSEQ multiplex PCR; TCRdb keeps in-frame clones, though not all of them. The data hold about 54,000 clones, with less than 90% observed a single time. Study findings and constraints: Any relationship between pseudoprogression and changes in top peripheral T cell clonotypes seemed absent. Vaccine-induced immune responses were detected in over 90% of patients.

Trimming left V 5 bases short and J 9 bases short, with 14 bases between. CDR1 LGHNT and CDR2 FRNRAP come from the germline V gene. The CDR3 sequence is 13 residues long. V gene TRBV12-5 combines with J gene TRBJ2-1, with D maybe TRBD2 (6 bases). The sequence was collected from a young woman with glioma. The input for sequencing was PBMCs, taken from a glioma patient whose treatment included an IDH1 peptide vaccine. This CDR3 reads CASGASGATEQFF. The DNA of the CDR3 is TGTGCTAGTGGTGCCTCGGGAGCGACTGAGCAGTTCTTC. The whole variable domain, remainder taken from reference TRBV12-5 and TRBJ2-1, is DARVTQTPRHKVTEMGQEVTMRCQPILGHNTVFWYRQTMMQGLELLAYFRNRAPLDDSGMPKDRFSAEMPDATLATLKIQPSEPRDSAVYFCASGASGATEQFFGPGTRLTVL.